One and the same sample provided the 15 T cell receptor beta chains below, sequenced in a study of cytomegalovirus exposure and HLA in healthy donors. In the PCR, 60 Vbeta and 13 Jbeta primers were used. Only in-frame clones appear in the TCRdb table, and some are missing; sequencing was by immunoSEQ multiplex PCR. The repertoire table contains approximately 77,000 clones. Sequencing was carried out using PBMCs. These receptors all come from a man aged 25 to 40 in good health and CMV-seronegative.

J is TRBJ1-2 and V is TRBV28; no clear D. The CDR3 is made up of 15 amino acids. V was trimmed by 2 bases and J by 8 bases, leaving 18 bases between them. CDR1 MDHEN and CDR2 SYDVKM come from the germline V gene. The CDR3 nucleotides read TGTGCCAGCAGTTTAGCCGGGGATGCTGGAGGGGGCTACACCTTC. Amino acid sequence: CASSLAGDAGGGYTF.

This chain uses TRBV5-6 with TRBJ2-1; D perhaps matches TRBD2 (5 bases). CDR3 size: 17 residues. V was pared by 3 bases and J by 2 bases, with 18 bases between. CDR1 SGHDT and CDR2 YYEEEE come from the germline V gene. The CDR3 region has the DNA TGTGCCAGCAGCTCTGCGGGTTGGGGTCTCGCCTACAATGAGCAGTTCTTC. Protein product: CASSSAGWGLAYNEQFF. The full variable domain, in which reference TRBV5-6 and TRBJ2-1 provide the parts outside the CDR3, is DAGVTQSPTHLIKTRGQQVTLRCSPKSGHDTVSWYQQALGQGPQFIFQYYEEEERQRGNFPDRFSGHQFPNYSSELNVNALLLGDSALYLCASSSAGWGLAYNEQFFGPGTRLTVL.

The chain's CDR3 is CSVGRGYVDNEQFF. The CDR3 nucleotides are TGCAGCGTTGGAAGGGGGTACGTTGACAATGAGCAGTTCTTC. The genes are TRBV29-1 and TRBJ2-1, with D maybe TRBD1 (6 bases). V gave up 4 bases and J gave up 5 bases, with 15 bases separating them. The CDR3 is 14 residues long. Germline V gene data show CDR1 as SQVTM and CDR2 as ANQGSEA.

The chain uses TRBV7-3 and TRBJ2-7; TRBD1 matches 9 bases. The CDR3 contains 15 residues. CDR1 SGHTA and CDR2 FQGTGA come from the germline V gene. Germline trimming cut 2 bases from V and 5 bases from J; bases unmatched to any gene: 7. CDR3 amino acids: CASSLGQGYRNEQYF. CDR3 DNA: TGTGCCAGCAGCTTAGGACAGGGGTATCGTAACGAGCAGTACTTC.

J is TRBJ1-1 and V is TRBV28; D unresolved. CDR3 length: 15 amino acids. V gave up 3 bases and J gave up 1 base, with 12 bases separating them. CDR1 is MDHEN, CDR2 SYDVKM, per germline. For the CDR3, the DNA is TGTGCCAGCAGTTTCCCTCTCTCAGGGAACACTGAAGCTTTCTTT. Translating it yields CASSFPLSGNTEAFF.

The chain recombines TRBV19 with TRBJ2-3; possible D gene TRBD2, 6 bases. Germline CDR1 is LNHDA and CDR2 is SQIVND (reference sequence). Trimming left V 5 bases short and J 0 bases short, with 9 bases between. This CDR3 is 14 amino acids long. The CDR3: CASSFGGSTDTQYF. CDR3 in DNA: TGTGCCAGTAGTTTCGGGGGTAGCACAGATACGCAGTATTTT.

V and J are TRBV6-5 and TRBJ1-6; tentatively, D is TRBD1 (6 bases). CDR3 length: 15 residues. Deletions cut 7 bases from V and 7 bases from J, with 17 bases between. The germline V gene encodes CDR1 MNHEY and CDR2 SVGAGI. DNA of the CDR3: TGTGCCAGCAAGATCCAAGGACAGATGAATTCACCCCTCCACTTT. Its translation is CASKIQGQMNSPLHF.

The gene calls are TRBV6-6 and TRBJ1-5; D unresolved. The length of the CDR3 is 14 residues. Trimming took 0 bases from V and 2 from J, leaving 5 bases between them. Looked up from germline, CDR1 is MNHNY and CDR2 is SVGAGI (reference sequence). The CDR3 sequence: CASSYSRGNQPQHF. DNA for the CDR3: TGTGCCAGCAGTTACTCGCGGGGCAATCAGCCCCAGCATTTT.

J is TRBJ2-5 and V is TRBV6-1, with D maybe TRBD2 (6 bases). Germline V gene lookup returns CDR1 MNHNS and CDR2 SASEGT. V was shortened by 6 bases and J by 4 bases, with 15 bases between the two germline ends. The CDR3 extends over 14 amino acids. This CDR3 reads CASSPLEGRETQYF. In nucleotides, the CDR3 is TGTGCCAGCAGCCCGCTGGAGGGCCGAGAGACCCAGTACTTC.

The chain carries TRBV11-2 and TRBJ1-4; D uncertain. CDR1 and CDR2 (germline): SGHAT, FQNNGV. V lost 5 bases and J lost 0, with 10 bases in between. The CDR3 spans 15 residues. CDR3 sequence: CASSHRDATNEKLFF. The CDR3 nucleotides are TGTGCCAGCAGCCACAGAGATGCAACTAATGAAAAACTGTTTTTT.

The CDR3 here is CASSSDNYEQYF. In DNA, the CDR3 is TGTGCCAGCAGTTCCGACAACTACGAGCAGTACTTC. The chain combines TRBV6-6 with TRBJ2-7, with D hard to call. V gave up 4 bases and J gave up 3 bases, with 7 bases separating them. Germline V lookup: CDR1 MNHNY, CDR2 SVGAGI (reference sequence). This CDR3 spans 12 amino acids.

The rearrangement uses TRBV10-3 and TRBJ2-7, with TRBD2 identical over 8 bases. The CDR3 sequence is 16 residues long. The germline CDR1 and CDR2 sequences are ENHRY and SYGVKD. V trimming: 2 bases; J trimming: 0 bases; junction bases outside the gene matches: 6. The CDR3 loop is CAISELLAASSYEQYF. CDR3 nucleotides: TGTGCCATCAGTGAGCTACTAGCGGCGAGCTCCTACGAGCAGTACTTC.

V usage is TRBV5-1 and J usage is TRBJ2-3; 10 bases line up with TRBD2. The CDR3 is 15 residues long. The ends lost 2 bases at V and 5 bases at J; junction bases unmatched: 5. The germline gives CDR1 SGHRS, CDR2 YFSETQ. Here the CDR3 DNA reads TGCGCCAGCAGCTTTACTAGCGGGGCAAGAGATACGCAGTATTTT. Translated: CASSFTSGARDTQYF.

The J gene is TRBJ2-1, the V gene TRBV7-8, with TRBD2 matching over 7 bases. This CDR3 is built from 15 residues. J gave up 9 bases and V 5 bases, and 13 bases lay outside the gene matches. Germline V CDR1 and CDR2: SGHVS, FQNEAQ. CDR3 nucleotides: TGTGCCAGCAGCGGTGGGGAGGGGCGCTTCCCTGAGCAGTTCTTC. Protein product: CASSGGEGRFPEQFF.

This chain uses TRBV27 with TRBJ1-1, with a tentative D call TRBD1 (6 bases). The V gene's germline CDR1 is MNHEY and CDR2 SMNVEV (reference sequence). The CDR3 has 16 amino acids. Deletions cut 5 bases from V and 1 base from J, with 17 bases between. The chain's CDR3 is CASSLAPGHPNTEAFF. CDR3 in DNA: TGTGCCAGCAGTCTTGCCCCGGGACACCCGAACACTGAAGCTTTCTTT.